These T cell receptor beta chains were read from a single sample in a study of T cell repertoires in cytomegalovirus infection. TCRdb re-analysed the reads in MiXCR, keeping a single row per CDR3 protein. The table records around 170,000 distinct CDR3 sequences, 13% to 15% of them present only once. Sequenced material: PBMCs. The receptors here all came from a human donor in good health (CMV status not recorded). Some clones in this sample may be carry-over from other donors' samples. The CDR3 runs from the conserved cysteine through the conserved F or W. D genes are given only for firm matches. Size values are once, few and many counts, or a class for expanded clones, and some rows have none.

cdr3_length,j_call,v_call,clone_size,d_call,cdr3_aa,cdr3_nt
17,TRBJ1-5,TRBV7-8,many,TRBD1,CASSLGSGTGNNQPQHF,TGTGCCAGCAGCTTAGGGTCCGGGACAGGGAATAATCAGCCCCAGCATTTT
15,TRBJ1-2,TRBV28,many,.,CASSAPGRKNYGYTF,TGTGCCAGCAGTGCGCCGGGACGGAAAAACTATGGCTACACCTTC
17,TRBJ2-3,TRBV10-3,few,TRBD1,CAVAVGQASGPTDTQYF,TGTGCCGTGGCGGTGGGACAGGCCAGTGGACCCACAGATACGCAGTATTTT
10,TRBJ2-1,TRBV28,few,.,CASTGNEQFF,TGTGCCAGCACTGGTAATGAGCAGTTCTTC
15,TRBJ1-1,TRBV7-2,.,.,CASSLGGPANTEAFF,TGTGCCAGCAGCTTAGGGGGACCGGCGAACACTGAAGCTTTCTTT
15,TRBJ2-5,TRBV7-9,few,.,CASSPQTGGQETQYF,TGTGCCAGCAGCCCGCAAACTGGGGGACAAGAGACCCAGTACTTC
14,TRBJ2-7,TRBV12-3/TRBV12-4,.,.,CASSLSGPAYEQYF,TGTGCCAGCAGTTTAAGCGGGCCTGCCTACGAGCAGTACTTC
17,TRBJ1-2,TRBV4-3,once,TRBD1,CASSQDKQGAIHYGYTF,TGCGCCAGCAGCCAAGATAAACAGGGGGCAATTCACTATGGCTACACCTTC
18,TRBJ2-1,TRBV7-6,many,TRBD2,CASSSHSASGRIYNEQFF,TGTGCCAGCAGCTCGCATTCGGCTAGCGGGAGAATCTACAATGAGCAGTTCTTC
12,TRBJ2-5,TRBV7-2,many,.,CASSRRAETQYF,TGTGCCAGCAGCCGACGGGCAGAGACCCAGTACTTC
12,TRBJ1-2,TRBV4-1,.,.,CASSQDPQYYTF,TGCGCCAGCAGCCAAGATCCCCAGTACTACACCTTC
16,TRBJ2-7,TRBV4-2,few,TRBD2,CASSQEPSGASYEQYF,TGTGCCAGCAGCCAAGAGCCTAGCGGGGCCTCCTACGAGCAGTACTTC
14,TRBJ2-2,TRBV7-7,.,.,CASSEGGYTGELFF,TGTGCTAGCAGCGAAGGAGGTTACACCGGGGAGCTGTTTTTT
14,TRBJ1-1,TRBV19,.,.,CASSRGREGTEAFF,TGTGCCAGTAGTCGGGGTAGGGAAGGCACTGAAGCTTTCTTT
14,TRBJ2-1,TRBV11-2,many,TRBD2,CASSFGTSKGEQFF,TGTGCCAGCAGCTTTGGGACTAGCAAGGGTGAGCAGTTCTTC
14,TRBJ2-5,TRBV7-8,many,.,CASSFRARPETQYF,TGTGCCAGCAGCTTCAGGGCCCGACCGGAGACCCAGTACTTC
13,TRBJ2-7,TRBV4-2,.,TRBD2,CASRNGGSYEQYF,TGTGCCAGCCGTAATGGCGGGAGCTACGAGCAGTACTTC
14,TRBJ1-1,TRBV19,.,TRBD1,CASKGEDRGREAFF,TGTGCCAGTAAAGGTGAGGACAGGGGGCGTGAAGCTTTCTTT
13,TRBJ1-1,TRBV28,many,.,CASGGRMNTEAFF,TGTGCCAGCGGTGGACGGATGAACACTGAAGCTTTCTTT
11,TRBJ1-1,TRBV27,.,TRBD1,CASSRQGRAFF,TGTGCCAGCAGTCGACAGGGCAGGGCTTTCTTT
14,TRBJ1-1,TRBV11-3,many,TRBD1,CASSPRGQSTEAFF,TGTGCCAGCAGTCCAAGGGGGCAGAGCACTGAAGCTTTCTTT
15,TRBJ1-1,TRBV5-1,few,.,CASSLEDPAGTEAFF,TGCGCCAGCAGCTTGGAAGACCCCGCGGGGACTGAAGCTTTCTTT
18,TRBJ1-3,TRBV10-3,.,.,CAITDTGLPTISGNTIYF,TGTGCCATCACCGACACAGGGTTACCTACTATCTCTGGAAACACCATATATTTT
17,TRBJ2-5,TRBV11-2,few,.,CASSLIATGPPLETQYF,TGTGCCAGCAGCTTAATAGCGACAGGTCCACCGTTGGAGACCCAGTACTTC
15,TRBJ1-2,TRBV20-1,few,TRBD1,CSARDFQGDLYGYTF,TGCAGTGCTAGAGATTTCCAGGGGGATCTATATGGCTACACCTTC
12,TRBJ2-1,TRBV29-1,many,TRBD1,CSGDRGRNEQFF,TGCAGCGGCGACAGGGGCCGCAATGAGCAGTTCTTC
13,TRBJ1-1,TRBV12-3/TRBV12-4,few,.,CASSFPPNTEAFF,TGTGCCAGCAGTTTCCCCCCCAACACTGAAGCTTTCTTT
13,TRBJ2-4,TRBV20-1,few,.,CSAGAPQGNIQYF,TGCAGTGCTGGCGCCCCGCAAGGAAACATTCAGTACTTC